The rows below give T cell receptor beta chains drawn from one sample of a study of T cell responses to AZD1222 COVID-19 vaccine. Only in-frame clones appear in the TCRdb table, and some are missing; sequencing was by immunoSEQ multiplex PCR. Found here are some 120,000 clones, more than 80% of them singletons; the top ten hold more than 4%. Source: peripheral blood, taken on day 0 of AZD1222 vaccination. These receptors were collected from an adult in good health. CDR3s include the opening cysteine and the closing phenylalanine or tryptophan.

>TRBV7-2
CASSLARVSQETQYF
>TRBV5-1
CASSLTPGMPPLHF
>TRBV3-1/TRBV3-2
CASSHGASNQPQHF
>TRBV3-1/TRBV3-2
CASSQVLAGGFVQETQYF
>TRBV14
CASSHSGRWASGNTIYF
>TRBV19
CATRPGGSGETQYF
>TRBV28
CASAPPFQGTYGYTF
>TRBV24-1
CATSPGWGRIEKLFF
>TRBV11-2
CASSHIHGPLGYGYTF
>TRBV4-2
CASSQVGSSGRDIQYF
>TRBV5-5
CASSFTETQYF
>TRBV11-2
CASSLGTGINEQYF
>TRBV7-9
CASSPADTQYF
>TRBV30
CAWMRGGSSYEQYF
>TRBV30
CAWGRGGDQPQHF
>TRBV3-1/TRBV3-2
CASSHKTIREKLFF
>TRBV11-3
CASSRRQGSYNEQFF
>TRBV5-4
CASSLWTGDGYTF
>TRBV19
CASSYNSNTEAFF
>TRBV6-5
CASRKRGEVGPLHF
>TRBV11-3
CASSLGQGATGANVLTF
>TRBV4-2
CASSQVFQASSGRDF
>TRBV5-1
CASSSGGDQPQHF
>TRBV20-1
CSASNVGTLNTEAFF
>TRBV28
CASSLNTGGLGFAFF
>TRBV10-3
CAIRIGRDADTQYF
>TRBV6-2/TRBV6-3
CASSSRGTGKGADTQYF
>TRBV19
CASSGRGGETQYF
>TRBV4-2
CASSQEYSSGEQYF
>TRBV20-1
CSANDHFNEQFF
>TRBV3-1/TRBV3-2
CASSQGRGSYEQYF
>TRBV30
CAWSSPWGAGAARSMNTEAFF
>TRBV7-3
CASSLNPDIYGYTF
>TRBV27
CASSRWDINEQFF
>TRBV2
CASSETVVASQPQHF
>TRBV7-8
CASSGKGGSGTYEKLFF
>TRBV11-3
CASSLGLAGYNEQFF
>TRBV7-2
CASSSYPGQGSSPLHF
>TRBV30
CAWSGTGGFTTQYF
>TRBV6-1
CASSEGPGYAPLHF
>TRBV6-2/TRBV6-3
CASSNAGTDYNQPQHF
>TRBV5-4
CASSLALTYTGELFF
>TRBV25-1
CASSEWGYEQFF
>TRBV7-6
CASSSRVTGGSDTQYF
>TRBV6-5
CASPEGGVGALHF
>TRBV4-2
CASSQSRTEAFF
>TRBV18
CASLGGLWGYTF
>TRBV3-1/TRBV3-2
CASSSRLARSGANVLTF
>TRBV5-6
CASTMGPLDRGYTF
>TRBV3-1/TRBV3-2
CASSRAGLSYNEQFF
>TRBV24-1
CATSEAGTGGERGAFF
>TRBV7-7
CASSLSWGADYEQYF
>TRBV6-5
CASTKPGVTEAFF
>TRBV30
CAWSRGDGNTIYF
>TRBV4-3
CASSQGLGSQTDTQYF
>TRBV6-2/TRBV6-3
CASSGAYGTPGSQPQHF
>TRBV7-8
CASSQGQRKETQYF
>TRBV28
CASSRGRMSSGNTIYF
>TRBV7-3
CASSSRGQVSEAFF